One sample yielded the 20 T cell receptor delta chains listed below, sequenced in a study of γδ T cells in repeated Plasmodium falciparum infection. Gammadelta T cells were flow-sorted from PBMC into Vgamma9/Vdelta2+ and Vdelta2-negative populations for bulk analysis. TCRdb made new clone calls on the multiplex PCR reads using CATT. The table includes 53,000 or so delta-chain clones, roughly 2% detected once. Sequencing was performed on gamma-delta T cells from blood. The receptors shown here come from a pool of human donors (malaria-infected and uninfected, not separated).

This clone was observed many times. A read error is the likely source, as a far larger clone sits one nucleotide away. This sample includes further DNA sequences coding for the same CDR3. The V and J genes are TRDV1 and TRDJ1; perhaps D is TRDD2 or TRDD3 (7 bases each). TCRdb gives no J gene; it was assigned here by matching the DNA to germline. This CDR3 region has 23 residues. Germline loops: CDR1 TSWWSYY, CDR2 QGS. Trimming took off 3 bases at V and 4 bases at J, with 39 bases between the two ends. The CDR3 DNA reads TGTGCTCTTGGGGACACCCTACAGTTTTCCTACGTCCGGGGGATCGTAACTTACGATAAACTCATCTTT. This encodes CALGDTLQFSYVRGIVTYDKLIF.

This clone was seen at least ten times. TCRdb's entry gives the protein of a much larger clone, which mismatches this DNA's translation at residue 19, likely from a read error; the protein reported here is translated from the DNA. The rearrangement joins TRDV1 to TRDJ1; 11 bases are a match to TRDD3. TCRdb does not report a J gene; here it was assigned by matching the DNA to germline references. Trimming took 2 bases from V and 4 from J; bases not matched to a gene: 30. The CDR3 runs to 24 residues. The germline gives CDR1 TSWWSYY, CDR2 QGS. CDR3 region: CALGETAVRNDLIVLGDNRDKLIF. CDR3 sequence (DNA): TGTGCTCTTGGGGAAACTGCGGTTCGGAATGACCTAATCGTACTGGGGGATAATCGCGATAAACTCATCTTT.

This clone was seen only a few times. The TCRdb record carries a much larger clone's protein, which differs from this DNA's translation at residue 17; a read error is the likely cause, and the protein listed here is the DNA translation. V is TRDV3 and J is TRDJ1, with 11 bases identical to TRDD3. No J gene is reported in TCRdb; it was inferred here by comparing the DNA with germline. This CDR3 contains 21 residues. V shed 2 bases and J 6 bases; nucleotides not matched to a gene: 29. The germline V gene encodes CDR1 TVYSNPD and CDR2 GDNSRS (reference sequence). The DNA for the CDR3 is TGTGCCTTTGAGACTTGGCCTTCCGCCTATAGTGGGGGATACGTCTCCAATAAACTCATCTTT. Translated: CAFETWPSAYSGGYVSNKLIF.

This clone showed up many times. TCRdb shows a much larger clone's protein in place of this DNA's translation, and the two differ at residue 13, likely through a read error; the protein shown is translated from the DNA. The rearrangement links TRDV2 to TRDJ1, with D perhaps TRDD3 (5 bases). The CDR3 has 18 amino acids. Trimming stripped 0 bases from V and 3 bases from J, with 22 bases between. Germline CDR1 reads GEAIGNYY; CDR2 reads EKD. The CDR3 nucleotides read TGTGCCTGTGACACCGTCGACGGGATTAAACGGTACGCCGATAAACTCATCTTT. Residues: CACDTVDGIKRYADKLIF.

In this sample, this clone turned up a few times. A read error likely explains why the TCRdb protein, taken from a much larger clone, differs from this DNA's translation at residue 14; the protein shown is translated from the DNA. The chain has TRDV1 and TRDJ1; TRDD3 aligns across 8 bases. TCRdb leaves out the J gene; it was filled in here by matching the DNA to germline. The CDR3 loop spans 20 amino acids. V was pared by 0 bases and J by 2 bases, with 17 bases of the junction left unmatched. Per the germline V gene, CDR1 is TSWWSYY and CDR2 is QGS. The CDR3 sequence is CALGELGRPSNWGLTDKLIF. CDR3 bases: TGTGCTCTTGGGGAACTAGGAAGGCCTTCCAACTGGGGGTTGACCGATAAACTCATCTTT.

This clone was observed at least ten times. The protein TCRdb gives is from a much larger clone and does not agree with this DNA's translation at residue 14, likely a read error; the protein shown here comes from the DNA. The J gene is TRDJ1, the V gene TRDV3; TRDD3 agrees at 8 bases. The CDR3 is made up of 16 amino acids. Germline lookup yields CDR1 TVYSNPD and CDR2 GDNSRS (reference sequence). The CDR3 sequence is CAFDYWGPAYTDKPIF. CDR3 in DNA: TGTGCCTTTGATTACTGGGGGCCAGCGTACACCGATAAACCCATCTTT.

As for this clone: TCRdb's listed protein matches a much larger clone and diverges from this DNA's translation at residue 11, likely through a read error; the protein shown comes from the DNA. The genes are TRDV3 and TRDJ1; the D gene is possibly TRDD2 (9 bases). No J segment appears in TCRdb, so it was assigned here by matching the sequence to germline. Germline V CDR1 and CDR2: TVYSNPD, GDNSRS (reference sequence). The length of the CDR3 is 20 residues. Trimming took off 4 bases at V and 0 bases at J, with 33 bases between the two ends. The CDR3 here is CASSPSYDTFIGGYTDKLIF. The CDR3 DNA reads TGTGCCTCTAGCCCTTCCTACGATACGTTTATTGGGGGATACACCGATAAACTCATCTTT.

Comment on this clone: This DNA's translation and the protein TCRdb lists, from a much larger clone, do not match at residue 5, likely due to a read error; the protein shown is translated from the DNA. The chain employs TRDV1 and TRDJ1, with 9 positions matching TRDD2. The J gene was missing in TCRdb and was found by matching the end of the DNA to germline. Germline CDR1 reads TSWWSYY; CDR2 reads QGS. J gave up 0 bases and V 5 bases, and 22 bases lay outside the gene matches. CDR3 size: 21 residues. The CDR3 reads CALGYRPSYDGYAPYTDKLIF. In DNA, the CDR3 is TGTGCTCTTGGGTACCGGCCTTCCTACGACGGATACGCCCCGTACACCGATAAACTCATCTTT.

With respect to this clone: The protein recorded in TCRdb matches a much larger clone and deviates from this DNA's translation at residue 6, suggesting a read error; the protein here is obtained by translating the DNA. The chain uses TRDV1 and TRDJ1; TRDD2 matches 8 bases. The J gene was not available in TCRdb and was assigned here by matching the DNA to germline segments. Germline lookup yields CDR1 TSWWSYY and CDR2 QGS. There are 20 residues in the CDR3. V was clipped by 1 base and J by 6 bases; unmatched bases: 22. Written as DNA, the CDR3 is TGTGCTCTTGGGGAACGAAAAGACTTCCTACGTTTTCGGGGGCTCTATAAACTCATCTTT. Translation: CALGERKDFLRFRGLYKLIF.

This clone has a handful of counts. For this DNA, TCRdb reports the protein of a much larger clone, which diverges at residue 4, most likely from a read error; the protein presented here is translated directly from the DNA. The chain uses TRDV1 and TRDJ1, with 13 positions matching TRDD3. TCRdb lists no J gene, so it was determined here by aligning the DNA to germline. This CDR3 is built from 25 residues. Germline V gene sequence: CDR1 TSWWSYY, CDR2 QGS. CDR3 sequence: CALREYKFLISLGDTRKAYTDKLIF. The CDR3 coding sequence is TGTGCTCTTAGGGAATACAAATTCCTAATCTCACTGGGGGATACGCGTAAGGCGTACACCGATAAACTCATCTTT.

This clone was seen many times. CDR3 sequence reads: CALGELVSLFSRPGDTHTYTDKLIF. The CDR3, as DNA: TGTGCTCTTGGGGAACTAGTGTCCTTATTTTCCCGACCGGGGGATACGCACACGTACACCGATAAACTCATCTTT. The chain couples TRDV1 to TRDJ1; 10 bases are a match to TRDD3. As TCRdb names no J gene, one was assigned here on the basis of a DNA match to germline. J lost 0 bases, V lost 0 bases, and 28 bases had no gene match. The CDR3 is made up of 25 amino acids. The germline CDR1 and CDR2 sequences are TSWWSYY and QGS.

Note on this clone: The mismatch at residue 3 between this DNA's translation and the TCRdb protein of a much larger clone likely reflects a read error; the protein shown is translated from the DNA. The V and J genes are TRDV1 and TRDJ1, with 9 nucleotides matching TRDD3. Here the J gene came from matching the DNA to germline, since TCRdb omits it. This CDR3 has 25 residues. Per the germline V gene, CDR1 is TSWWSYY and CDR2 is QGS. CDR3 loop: CAHGRRRPFLMLVTGGPLYTDKLIF. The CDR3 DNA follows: TGTGCTCATGGGCGTCGTAGGCCTTTCCTAATGTTGGTTACTGGGGGACCGCTGTACACCGATAAACTCATCTTT.

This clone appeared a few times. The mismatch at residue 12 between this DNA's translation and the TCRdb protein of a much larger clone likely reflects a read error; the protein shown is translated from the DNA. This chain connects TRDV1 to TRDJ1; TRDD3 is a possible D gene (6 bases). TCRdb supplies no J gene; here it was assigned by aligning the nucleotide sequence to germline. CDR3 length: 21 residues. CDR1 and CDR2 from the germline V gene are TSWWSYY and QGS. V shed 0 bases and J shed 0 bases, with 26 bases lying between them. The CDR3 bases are TGTGCTCTTGGGGAACTTCCCTTCAGGTACTGGGAGACCTCGTACACCGATAAACTCATCTTT. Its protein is CALGELPFRYWETSYTDKLIF.

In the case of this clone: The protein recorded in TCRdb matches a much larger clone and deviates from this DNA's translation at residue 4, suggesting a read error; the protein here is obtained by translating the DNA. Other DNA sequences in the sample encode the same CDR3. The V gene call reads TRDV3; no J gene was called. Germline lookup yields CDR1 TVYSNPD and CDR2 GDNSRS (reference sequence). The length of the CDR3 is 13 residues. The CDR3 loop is CASTGLEYDKLIF. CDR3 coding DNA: TGTGCCTCCACCGGTCTTGAGTACGATAAACTCATCTTC.

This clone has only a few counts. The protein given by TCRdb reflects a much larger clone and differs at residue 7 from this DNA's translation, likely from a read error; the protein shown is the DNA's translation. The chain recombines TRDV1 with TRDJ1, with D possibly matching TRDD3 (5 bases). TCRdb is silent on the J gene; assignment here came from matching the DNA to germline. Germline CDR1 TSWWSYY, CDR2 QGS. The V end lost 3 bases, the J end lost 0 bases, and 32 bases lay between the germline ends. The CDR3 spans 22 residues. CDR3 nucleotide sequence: TGTGCTCTTGGGGACCCTCGGCCCCATCTTCTACGTACCGGGGAGTACACCGATAAACTCATCTTT. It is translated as CALGDPRPHLLRTGEYTDKLIF.

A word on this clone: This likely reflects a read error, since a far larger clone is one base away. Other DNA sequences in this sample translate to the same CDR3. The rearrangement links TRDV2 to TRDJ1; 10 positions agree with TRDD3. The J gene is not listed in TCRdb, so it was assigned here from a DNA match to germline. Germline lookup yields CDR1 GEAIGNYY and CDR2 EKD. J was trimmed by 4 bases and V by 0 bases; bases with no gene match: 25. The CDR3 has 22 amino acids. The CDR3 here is CACDTVLTGGYAKKKHSDKLIF. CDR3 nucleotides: TGTGCCTGTGACACCGTCTTAACGGGGGGATACGCTAAGAAAAAGCATAGCGATAAACTCATCTTT.

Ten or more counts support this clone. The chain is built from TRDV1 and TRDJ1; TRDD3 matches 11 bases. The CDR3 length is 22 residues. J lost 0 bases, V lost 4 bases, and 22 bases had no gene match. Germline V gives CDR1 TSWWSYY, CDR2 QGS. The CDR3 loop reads CALGALLIPLWGIRGYTDKLIF. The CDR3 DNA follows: TGTGCTCTTGGGGCCCTCCTTATCCCCTTGTGGGGGATACGAGGGTACACCGATAAACTCATCTTT.

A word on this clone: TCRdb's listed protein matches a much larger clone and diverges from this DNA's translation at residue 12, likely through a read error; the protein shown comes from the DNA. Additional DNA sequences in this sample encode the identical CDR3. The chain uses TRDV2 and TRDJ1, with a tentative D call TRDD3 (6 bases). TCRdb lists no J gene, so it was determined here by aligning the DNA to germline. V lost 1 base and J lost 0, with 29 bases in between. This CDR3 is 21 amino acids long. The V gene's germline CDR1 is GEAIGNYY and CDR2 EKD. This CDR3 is CACDTLVPTIVPGDHTDKLIF. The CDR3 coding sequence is TGTGCCTGTGACACTCTTGTTCCCACTATCGTACCGGGGGACCACACCGATAAACTCATCTTT.

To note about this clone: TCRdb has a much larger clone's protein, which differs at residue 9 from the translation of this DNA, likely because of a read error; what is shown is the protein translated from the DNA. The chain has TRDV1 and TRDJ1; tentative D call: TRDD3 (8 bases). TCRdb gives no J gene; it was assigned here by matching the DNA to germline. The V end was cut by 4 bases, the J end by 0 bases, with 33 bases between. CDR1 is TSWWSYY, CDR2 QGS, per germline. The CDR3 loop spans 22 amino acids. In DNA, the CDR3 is TGTGCTCTTGGGGTTCCCTTCCTCGGTCGGGGCTGGGGGACCCGATACACCGATAAACTCATCTTT. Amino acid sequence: CALGVPFLGRGWGTRYTDKLIF.

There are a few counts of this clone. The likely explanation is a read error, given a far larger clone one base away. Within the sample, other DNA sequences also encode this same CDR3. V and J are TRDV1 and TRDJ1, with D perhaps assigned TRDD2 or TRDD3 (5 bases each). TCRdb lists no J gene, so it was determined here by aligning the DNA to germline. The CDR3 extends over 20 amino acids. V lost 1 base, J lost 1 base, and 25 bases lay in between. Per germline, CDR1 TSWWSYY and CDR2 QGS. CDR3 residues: CALGEPAFVPTPGITDKLIF. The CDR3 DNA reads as TGTGCTCTTGGGGAACCAGCTTTCGTCCCTACACCAGGGATCACCGATAAACTCATCTTT.